A selection of T cell receptor beta chains follows, all from one sample in a study of T cell responses to AZD1222 COVID-19 vaccine. TCRdb keeps only in-frame clones here, not all; method: immunoSEQ multiplex PCR. The sample has 120,000 or so clones, about 90% seen once. This material consisted of peripheral blood, taken on day 0 of AZD1222 vaccination. Every receptor here comes from an adult in good health. Each CDR3 is given with its conserved first and last residue. The D gene is left open where the match is weak. Expanded clones are given a class, and other clones once, few, many or no size at all.

D gene	V gene	clone size	J gene	CDR3 protein	CDR3 DNA
TRBD2	TRBV5-4	-	TRBJ2-3	CASSPLLGGLAGVDTDTQYF	TGTGCCAGCAGCCCGCTCTTGGGGGGACTAGCGGGAGTGGATACAGATACGCAGTATTTT
-	TRBV27	few	TRBJ2-1	CASSTTLAASYNEQFF	TGTGCCAGCAGTACTACTTTAGCGGCCTCCTACAATGAGCAGTTCTTC
TRBD1	TRBV6-5	-	TRBJ1-2	CASTDRVGYGYTF	TGTGCCAGCACCGACAGGGTGGGCTATGGCTACACCTTC
-	TRBV5-1	-	TRBJ1-2	CASSLGGGFYGYTF	TGCGCCAGCAGCTTGGGGGGTGGCTTCTATGGCTACACCTTC
-	TRBV28	-	TRBJ2-7	CATCRYYEQYF	TGTGCCACCTGCCGGTACTACGAGCAGTACTTC
-	TRBV9	-	TRBJ2-1	CASSEYPASSPNEQFF	TGTGCCAGCAGCGAATACCCCGCCTCGAGTCCCAATGAGCAGTTCTTC
-	TRBV9	-	TRBJ1-1	CASSVGPGTEAFF	TGTGCCAGCAGCGTAGGGCCCGGAACTGAAGCTTTCTTT
TRBD1	TRBV5-8	-	TRBJ2-5	CASSPVYQTGQETQYF	TGTGCCAGCAGCCCCGTATACCAGACAGGGCAAGAGACCCAGTACTTC
-	TRBV30	-	TRBJ2-7	CAWSSTNYEQYF	TGTGCCTGGAGTTCTACCAACTACGAGCAGTACTTC
TRBD2	TRBV7-9	-	TRBJ2-1	CASSLVASGNYNEQFF	TGTGCCAGCAGCTTAGTGGCTAGCGGGAATTACAATGAGCAGTTCTTC
TRBD2	TRBV6-6	-	TRBJ2-1	CASIRTSGLGIWHEQFF	TGTGCCAGCATTCGGACTAGCGGGTTGGGTATTTGGCATGAGCAGTTCTTC
-	TRBV5-1	-	TRBJ1-2	CASSLNAGANYGYTF	TGCGCCAGCAGCTTGAACGCAGGGGCTAACTATGGCTACACCTTC
-	TRBV6-1	-	TRBJ2-7	CASSEAGTPGYEQYF	TGTGCCAGCAGTGAAGCGGGGACACCTGGGTACGAGCAGTACTTC
-	TRBV7-3	-	TRBJ2-2	CASGALGRGDTGELFF	TGTGCCAGCGGCGCCTTAGGGCGGGGAGACACCGGGGAGCTGTTTTTT
-	TRBV3-1/TRBV3-2	few	TRBJ1-6	CASSLTGNNSPLHF	TGTGCCAGCAGCCTAACAGGGAATAATTCACCCCTCCACTTT
TRBD1	TRBV5-5	-	TRBJ1-5	CASSLTGVSQPQHF	TGTGCCAGCAGCTTGACAGGGGTGAGTCAGCCCCAGCATTTT
TRBD2	TRBV4-1	-	TRBJ2-7	CASSQDPPYGTSGSFSYEQYF	TGCGCCAGCAGCCAAGATCCTCCTTACGGGACTAGCGGGAGTTTCTCCTACGAGCAGTACTTC
-	TRBV3-1/TRBV3-2	-	TRBJ1-5	CASSGGFNQPQHF	TGTGCCAGCAGCGGAGGATTTAATCAGCCCCAGCATTTT
-	TRBV15	-	TRBJ1-5	CATSRDPNQPQHF	TGTGCCACCAGCAGAGATCCCAATCAGCCCCAGCATTTT
-	TRBV3-1/TRBV3-2	-	TRBJ2-7	CASSDIWGEQYF	TGTGCCAGCAGCGACATTTGGGGCGAGCAGTACTTC
-	TRBV7-2	-	TRBJ2-1	CASSPGVEYNEQFF	TGTGCCAGCAGCCCCGGCGTAGAATACAATGAGCAGTTCTTC
-	TRBV6-2/TRBV6-3	-	TRBJ1-5	CASSGQSSNQPQHF	TGTGCCAGCAGTGGGCAGTCTAGCAATCAGCCCCAGCATTTT
-	TRBV7-3	-	TRBJ2-2	CASSSKNTGELFF	TGTGCCAGCAGCTCTAAAAACACCGGGGAGCTGTTTTTT
-	TRBV30	-	TRBJ2-1	CAIIARSSYNEQFF	TGTGCCATCATAGCGAGGAGCTCCTACAATGAGCAGTTCTTC
-	TRBV4-1	-	TRBJ1-3	CASSQQMGGRALGNTIYF	TGCGCCAGCAGCCAACAAATGGGTGGGAGAGCTCTGGGAAACACCATATATTTT
TRBD2	TRBV9	-	TRBJ2-7	CASSVALAGGEQYF	TGTGCCAGCAGCGTAGCCCTAGCGGGGGGGGAGCAGTACTTC
TRBD1	TRBV29-1	-	TRBJ1-1	CSVEGGTGQGLLGTEAFF	TGCAGCGTTGAAGGTGGTACGGGACAGGGCTTGTTAGGCACTGAAGCTTTCTTT
TRBD2	TRBV18	-	TRBJ2-7	CASSRLLAGVIIVYEQYF	TGTGCCAGCTCACGCTTACTAGCGGGAGTTATTATTGTCTACGAGCAGTACTTC
-	TRBV21-1	-	TRBJ1-1	CASSKNRTGLLVTEAFF	TGTGCCAGCAGCAAAAACAGAACAGGCCTACTTGTAACTGAAGCTTTCTTT
TRBD1	TRBV6-5	-	TRBJ1-1	CASRADRGRGEAFF	TGTGCCAGCAGGGCGGACAGGGGGCGGGGTGAAGCTTTCTTT
-	TRBV15	-	TRBJ2-1	CATSRDYREGYNEQFF	TGTGCCACCAGCAGAGATTACCGTGAAGGGTACAATGAGCAGTTCTTC
TRBD1	TRBV11-1	-	TRBJ2-7	CASSLGVTGAYEQYF	TGTGCCAGCAGCTTAGGTGTGACAGGGGCCTACGAGCAGTACTTC
TRBD1	TRBV15	-	TRBJ1-3	CATSREGGGNTIYF	TGTGCCACCAGCAGAGAAGGGGGCGGAAACACCATATATTTT
-	TRBV18	-	TRBJ1-1	CASSPEVNREAFF	TGTGCCAGCTCACCGGAAGTTAATAGAGAGGCTTTCTTT
-	TRBV19	-	TRBJ2-1	CASSRPPDGRGEQFF	TGTGCCAGTAGCCGTCCCCCCGATGGTAGGGGTGAGCAGTTCTTC
TRBD1	TRBV18	-	TRBJ1-1	CASSPTQTGDGTEAFF	TGTGCCAGCTCACCCACTCAGACAGGGGATGGCACTGAAGCTTTCTTT
-	TRBV5-1	-	TRBJ2-3	CASSYEGDTQYF	TGCGCCAGCAGCTATGAAGGGGATACGCAGTATTTT
-	TRBV7-9	-	TRBJ1-4	CASSLSRASTNEKLFF	TGTGCCAGCAGCTTATCGAGGGCGTCAACTAATGAAAAACTGTTTTTT
TRBD1	TRBV19	-	TRBJ2-4	CASSKQGNSKNIQYF	TGTGCCAGTAGCAAACAGGGGAATTCCAAAAACATTCAGTACTTC
-	TRBV5-6	once	TRBJ2-1	CASSLRNNNEQFF	TGTGCCAGCAGCCTCAGAAATAACAATGAGCAGTTCTTC
-	TRBV7-6	-	TRBJ2-1	CASSLVDGSYNEQFF	TGTGCCAGCAGCCTTGTGGACGGTTCCTACAATGAGCAGTTCTTC
-	TRBV5-1	-	TRBJ1-6	CASRGTPVYNSPLHF	TGCGCCAGCCGCGGGACACCGGTGTATAATTCACCCCTCCACTTT
TRBD1	TRBV6-4	-	TRBJ1-2	CASRPMGQGGNYGYTF	TGTGCCAGCAGACCGATGGGACAGGGGGGAAACTATGGCTACACCTTC
TRBD2	TRBV24-1	-	TRBJ2-3	CATSDLGLAGYSSTDTQYF	TGTGCCACCAGTGACCTCGGACTAGCGGGATATTCTAGCACAGATACGCAGTATTTT
-	TRBV6-5	-	TRBJ1-2	CASMTVYGYTF	TGTGCCAGCATGACAGTCTATGGCTACACCTTC
-	TRBV28	-	TRBJ1-5	CASSLWDGGSNQPQHF	TGTGCCAGCAGTTTATGGGACGGTGGTAGCAATCAGCCCCAGCATTTT
TRBD1	TRBV19	-	TRBJ2-1	CASCPGQSSYNEQFF	TGTGCCAGTTGTCCGGGACAGAGTTCCTACAATGAGCAGTTCTTC
TRBD1	TRBV19	-	TRBJ1-2	CASSSRTGNGYTF	TGTGCCAGTAGTTCACGGACAGGGAACGGCTACACCTTC
TRBD2	TRBV28	-	TRBJ2-3	CASSNPGLAGVGYEVTQYF	TGTGCCAGCAGTAACCCCGGACTAGCGGGAGTGGGGTATGAGGTTACGCAGTATTTT
TRBD1	TRBV19	-	TRBJ1-2	CASRRDRGIFEGYTF	TGTGCCAGTAGACGGGACAGGGGGATATTTGAGGGCTACACCTTC
-	TRBV19	-	TRBJ1-5	CASSSSGVWDNQPQHF	TGTGCCAGTAGTTCCTCCGGGGTTTGGGACAATCAGCCCCAGCATTTT
-	TRBV4-1	-	TRBJ1-2	CASRYPGNGYTF	TGCGCCAGCAGATACCCGGGAAATGGCTACACCTTC
-	TRBV6-4	-	TRBJ1-3	CASSGTYENTIYF	TGTGCCAGCAGCGGGACTTATGAAAACACCATATATTTT
-	TRBV19	-	TRBJ1-2	CASSIGRGHSNYGYTF	TGTGCCAGTAGTATAGGGCGGGGACATTCTAACTATGGCTACACCTTC
-	TRBV7-3	-	TRBJ2-3	CASSAGGSTDTQYF	TGTGCCAGCAGTGCGGGTGGTAGCACAGATACGCAGTATTTT
-	TRBV5-1	-	TRBJ1-2	CASSLDRVYGYTF	TGCGCCAGCAGCTTGGACAGGGTCTATGGCTACACCTTC
-	TRBV11-2	-	TRBJ2-7	CASSLGVYEQYF	TGTGCCAGCAGCTTAGGGGTTTACGAGCAGTACTTC
-	TRBV27	-	TRBJ2-1	CASSLSPGLLGRWNNEQFF	TGTGCCAGCAGTTTATCCCCCGGGCTGTTGGGGCGGTGGAACAATGAGCAGTTCTTC
TRBD2	TRBV4-1	-	TRBJ2-1	CASSTRTSGFQFDNEQFF	TGCGCCAGCAGCACCCGGACTAGCGGATTCCAGTTTGACAATGAGCAGTTCTTC
-	TRBV2	-	TRBJ2-7	CASKVRGGDEQYF	TGTGCCAGCAAGGTCAGGGGTGGCGACGAGCAGTACTTC